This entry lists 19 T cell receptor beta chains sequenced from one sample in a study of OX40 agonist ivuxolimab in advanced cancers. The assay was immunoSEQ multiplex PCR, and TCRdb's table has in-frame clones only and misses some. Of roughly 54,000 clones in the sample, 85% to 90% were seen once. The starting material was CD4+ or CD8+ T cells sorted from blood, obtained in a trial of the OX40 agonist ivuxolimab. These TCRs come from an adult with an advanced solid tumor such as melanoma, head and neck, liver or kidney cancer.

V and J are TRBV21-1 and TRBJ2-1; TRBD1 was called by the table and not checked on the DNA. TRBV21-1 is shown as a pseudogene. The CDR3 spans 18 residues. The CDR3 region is CASSTLRDRHSSYNEQFF. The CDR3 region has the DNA TGTGCCAGCAGCACGCTCAGGGACAGGCATAGCTCCTACAATGAGCAGTTCTTC.

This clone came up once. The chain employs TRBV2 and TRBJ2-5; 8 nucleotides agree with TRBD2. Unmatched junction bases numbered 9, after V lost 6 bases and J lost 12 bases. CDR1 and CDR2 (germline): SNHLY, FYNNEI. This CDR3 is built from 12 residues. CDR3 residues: CASSAQAGAEYF. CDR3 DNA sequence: TGTGCCAGCAGCGCACAAGCGGGAGCGGAGTACTTC.

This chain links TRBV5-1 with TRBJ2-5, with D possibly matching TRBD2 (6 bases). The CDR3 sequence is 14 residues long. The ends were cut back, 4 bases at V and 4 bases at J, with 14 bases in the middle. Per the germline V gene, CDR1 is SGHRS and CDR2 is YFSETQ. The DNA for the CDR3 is TGCGCCAGCAGCCAAGGACTACTCGGAGAGACCCAGTACTTC. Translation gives CASSQGLLGETQYF.

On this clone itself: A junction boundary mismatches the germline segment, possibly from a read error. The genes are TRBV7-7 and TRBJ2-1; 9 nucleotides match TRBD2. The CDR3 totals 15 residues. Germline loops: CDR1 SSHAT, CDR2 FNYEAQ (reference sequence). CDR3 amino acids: CASSFGAGGGSEQFF. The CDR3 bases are TGTGCTAGCAGCTTTGGAGCGGGAGGTGGGAGTGAGCAGTTCTTC.

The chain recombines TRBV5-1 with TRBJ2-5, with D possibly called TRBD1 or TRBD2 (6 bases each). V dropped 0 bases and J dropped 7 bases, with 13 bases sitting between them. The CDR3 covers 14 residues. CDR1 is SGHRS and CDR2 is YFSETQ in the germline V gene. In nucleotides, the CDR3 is TGCGCCAGCAGCTTGGAGGGGGGCCCGGGGACCCAGTACTTC. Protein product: CASSLEGGPGTQYF.

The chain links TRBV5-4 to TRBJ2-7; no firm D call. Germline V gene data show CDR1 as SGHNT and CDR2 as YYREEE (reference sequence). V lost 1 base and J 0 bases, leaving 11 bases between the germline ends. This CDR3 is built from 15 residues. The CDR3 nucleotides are TGTGCCAGCAGCTTGAGTCAAGTGAGCTCCTACGAGCAGTACTTC. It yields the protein CASSLSQVSSYEQYF. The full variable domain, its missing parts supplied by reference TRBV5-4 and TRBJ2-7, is ETGVTQSPTHLIKTRGQQVTLRCSSQSGHNTVSWYQQALGQGPQFIFQYYREEENGRGNFPPRFSGLQFPNYSSELNVNALELDDSALYLCASSLSQVSSYEQYFGPGTRLTVT.

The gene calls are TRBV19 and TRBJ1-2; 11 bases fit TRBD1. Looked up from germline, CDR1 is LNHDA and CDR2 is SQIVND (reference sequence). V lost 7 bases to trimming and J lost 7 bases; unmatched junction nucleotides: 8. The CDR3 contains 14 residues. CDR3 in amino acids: CASTPGQGVGGYTF. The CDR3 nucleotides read TGTGCCAGTACCCCGGGACAGGGGGTCGGTGGCTACACCTTC.

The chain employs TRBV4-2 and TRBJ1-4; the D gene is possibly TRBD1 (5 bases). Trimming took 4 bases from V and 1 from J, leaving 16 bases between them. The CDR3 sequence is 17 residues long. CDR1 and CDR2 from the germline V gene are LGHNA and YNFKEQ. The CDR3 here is CASSLNTVGGTNEKLFF. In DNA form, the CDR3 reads TGTGCCAGCAGCCTAAATACGGTCGGGGGAACTAATGAAAAACTGTTTTTT.

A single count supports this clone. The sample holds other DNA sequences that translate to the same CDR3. The CDR3 is CATSRDRGYNQPQHF. DNA for the CDR3: TGTGCCACCAGCAGAGATCGGGGCTATAATCAGCCCCAGCATTTT. The V gene is TRBV15, the J gene TRBJ1-5; maybe TRBD1 (5 bases). Trimming stripped 0 bases from V and 4 bases from J, with 10 bases between. CDR1 and CDR2 from the germline V gene are LNHNV and YYDKDF (reference sequence). This CDR3 has 15 residues. The full variable domain, its missing parts supplied by reference TRBV15 and TRBJ1-5, is DAMVIQNPRYQVTQFGKPVTLSCSQTLNHNVMYWYQQKSSQAPKLLFHYYDKDFNNEADTPDNFQSRRPNTSFCFLDIRSPGLGDTAMYLCATSRDRGYNQPQHFGDGTRLSIL.

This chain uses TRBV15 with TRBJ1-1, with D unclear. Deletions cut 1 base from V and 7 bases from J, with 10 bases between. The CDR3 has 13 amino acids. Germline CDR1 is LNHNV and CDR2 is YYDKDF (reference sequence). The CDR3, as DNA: TGTGCCACCAGCAGAGGAGAAGGGAGTGAAGCTTTCTTT. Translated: CATSRGEGSEAFF.

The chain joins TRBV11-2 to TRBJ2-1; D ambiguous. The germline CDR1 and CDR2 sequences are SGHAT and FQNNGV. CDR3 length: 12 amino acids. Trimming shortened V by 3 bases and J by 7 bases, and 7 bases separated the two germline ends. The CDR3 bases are TGTGCCAGCAGCTTTTTCCAGAATGAGCAGTTCTTC. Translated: CASSFFQNEQFF.

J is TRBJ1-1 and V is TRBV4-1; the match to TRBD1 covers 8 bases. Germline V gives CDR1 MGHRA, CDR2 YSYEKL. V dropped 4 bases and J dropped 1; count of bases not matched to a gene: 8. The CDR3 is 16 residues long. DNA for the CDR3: TGCGCCAGCAGCCCACTCTTGACAGGGGCGAACACTGAAGCTTTCTTT. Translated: CASSPLLTGANTEAFF.

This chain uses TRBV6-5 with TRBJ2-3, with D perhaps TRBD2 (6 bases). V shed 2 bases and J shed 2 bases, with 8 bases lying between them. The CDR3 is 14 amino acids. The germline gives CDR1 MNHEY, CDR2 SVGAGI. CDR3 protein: CASSYGRNTDTQYF. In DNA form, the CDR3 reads TGTGCCAGCAGTTACGGGAGGAACACAGATACGCAGTATTTT.

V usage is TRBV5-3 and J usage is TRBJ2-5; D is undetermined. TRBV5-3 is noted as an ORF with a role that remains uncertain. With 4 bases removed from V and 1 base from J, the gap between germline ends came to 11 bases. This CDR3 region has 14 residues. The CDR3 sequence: CARSPRPFQETQYF. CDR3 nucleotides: TGTGCCAGAAGCCCTCGCCCCTTCCAAGAGACCCAGTACTTC.

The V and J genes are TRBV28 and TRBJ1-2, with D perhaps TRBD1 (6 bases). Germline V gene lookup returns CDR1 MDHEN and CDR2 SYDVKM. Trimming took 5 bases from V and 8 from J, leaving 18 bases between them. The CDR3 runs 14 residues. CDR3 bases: TGTGCCAGCAGTGGGGACACTCTTCGGTCCGGCTACACCTTC. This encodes CASSGDTLRSGYTF.

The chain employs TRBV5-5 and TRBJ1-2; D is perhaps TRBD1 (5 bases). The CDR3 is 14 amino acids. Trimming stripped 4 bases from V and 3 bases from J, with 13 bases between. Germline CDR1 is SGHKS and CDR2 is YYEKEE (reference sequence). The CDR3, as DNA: TGTGCCAGCAGCCCTAGGGACGGCTACTATGGCTACACCTTC. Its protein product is CASSPRDGYYGYTF.

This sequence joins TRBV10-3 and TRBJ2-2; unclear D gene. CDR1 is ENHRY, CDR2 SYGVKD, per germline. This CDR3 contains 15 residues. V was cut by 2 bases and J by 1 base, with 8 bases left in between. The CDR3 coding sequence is TGTGCCATCAGTGAGACTCAGATGAACACCGGGGAGCTGTTTTTT. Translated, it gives CAISETQMNTGELFF.

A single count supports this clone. The CDR3 nucleotides are TGTGCCAGTAGTAATCGACGGGGCGAGACCCAGTACTTC. This codes for CASSNRRGETQYF. The V call is TRBV19, the J call TRBJ2-5; perhaps D is TRBD1 or TRBD2 (5 bases each). Trimming removed 4 bases from V and 5 bases from J, with 11 bases in between. This CDR3 region has 13 residues. The V gene's germline CDR1 is LNHDA and CDR2 SQIVND (reference sequence).

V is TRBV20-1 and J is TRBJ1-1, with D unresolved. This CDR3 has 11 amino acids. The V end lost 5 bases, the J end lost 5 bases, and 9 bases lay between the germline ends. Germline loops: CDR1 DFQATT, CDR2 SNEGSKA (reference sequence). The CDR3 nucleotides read TGCAGTGCTCCTGACGGTACTGAAGCTTTCTTT. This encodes CSAPDGTEAFF.